The clone carrying this T cell receptor beta chain was seen at least ten times. The antigen is undetermined. The sample originates from a study of post-analysis software for immune sequencing data. Background on the study: Disease trajectories encompassed relapsing-remitting, secondary progressive and progressive-relapsing multiple sclerosis. Findings and limits, study-wide: Samples made in the same batch grouped tightly together by F measure. Versus controls, multiple sclerosis patients showed significantly lower diversity (normalized Chao1).

Incorporated into the TCR beta cDNA libraries were unique molecular identifiers, which served to reduce PCR and sequencing biases. T cells numbering roughly 0.9 to 10 million yielded cDNA molecules that totaled about 500,000. TCRdb reprocessed the PCR reads with MiXCR, giving one entry per CDR3 protein. The table has about 810,000 distinct CDR3 sequences, roughly 50% seen once. Sequenced input: blood. The source of this sequence is a girl aged 5-17 years with multiple sclerosis.

CDR3 in DNA: TGTGCCAGCAGTTTCTACGAGCAGTACTTC. As protein: CASSFYEQYF. The chain joins TRBV6-1 to TRBJ2-7; D remains ambiguous. V dropped 5 bases and J dropped 3 bases, with 2 bases sitting between them. This CDR3 contains 10 residues. Germline CDR1 and CDR2: MNHNS and SASEGT.